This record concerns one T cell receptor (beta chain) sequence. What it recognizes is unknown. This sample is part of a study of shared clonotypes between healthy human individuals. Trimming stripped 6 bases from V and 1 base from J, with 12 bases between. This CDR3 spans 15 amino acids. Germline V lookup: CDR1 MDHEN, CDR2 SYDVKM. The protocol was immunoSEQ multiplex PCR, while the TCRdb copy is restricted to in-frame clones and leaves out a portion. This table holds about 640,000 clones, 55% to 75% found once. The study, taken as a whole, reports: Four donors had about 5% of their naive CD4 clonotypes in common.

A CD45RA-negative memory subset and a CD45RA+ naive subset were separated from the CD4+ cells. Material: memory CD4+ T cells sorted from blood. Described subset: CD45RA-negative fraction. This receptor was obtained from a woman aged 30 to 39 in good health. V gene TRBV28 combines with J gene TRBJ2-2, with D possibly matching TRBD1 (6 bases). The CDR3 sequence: CASSWGQVNTGELFF. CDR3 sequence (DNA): TGTGCCAGCAGCTGGGGACAAGTGAACACCGGGGAGCTGTTTTTT.